These T cell receptor beta chains were read from a single sample in a study of control samples from healthy donors and cancer patients. The method was immunoSEQ multiplex PCR; TCRdb's version includes in-frame clones alone and lacks a portion of them. The sample carries tens of thousands of clones, 75% to 90% recorded once. Sequenced sample: PBMCs. All receptors come from a woman aged 50 to 60 with lung cancer. Both conserved end residues are part of each CDR3. D genes are given only for firm matches. Part of the rows lack a size; the others show once, few, many or a class for expanded clones.

>TRBJ1-1|.|TRBV19|.
TGTGCCACCCGATTGGGTCTGAACACTGAAGCTTTCTTT
CATRLGLNTEAFF
>TRBJ1-2|.|TRBV19|.
TGTGCCAGTAGTGCTATCGACAGAAACTATGGCTACACCTTC
CASSAIDRNYGYTF
>TRBJ1-2|TRBD1|TRBV7-2|.
TGTGCCAGCAGCTTTACAGGGGAGGGGGGATATGGCTACACCTTC
CASSFTGEGGYGYTF
>TRBJ1-1|.|TRBV6-6|.
TGTGCCAGCAGTTACCCCTTTGACGAAGCTTTCTTT
CASSYPFDEAFF
>TRBJ2-2|TRBD1|TRBV3-1/TRBV3-2|.
TGTGCCAGCAGCCGACAGGGAGCCGGGGAGCTGTTTTTT
CASSRQGAGELFF
>TRBJ1-5|TRBD1|TRBV4-1|.
TGCGCCAGCAGCCTGAACTGGGGACAGAATCAGCCCCAGCATTTT
CASSLNWGQNQPQHF
>TRBJ1-2|.|TRBV19|.
TGTGCCAGTAGTATCGGAGGACAGTTAGGAGGCTATGGCTACACCTTC
CASSIGGQLGGYGYTF
>TRBJ1-2|.|TRBV6-5|.
TGTGCCAGCAGTTATTTCAGTTCGGGGGGCTACACCTTC
CASSYFSSGGYTF
>TRBJ2-7|.|TRBV29-1|.
TGCAGCGTCCGAACTGCTCTTCTCAGTCCACTCTACGAGCAGTACTTC
CSVRTALLSPLYEQYF
>TRBJ1-1|.|TRBV3-1/TRBV3-2|once
TGTGCCAGCAGCCAGGATCTCCTTTTAGAAAGAGGGACTGAAGCTTTCTTT
CASSQDLLLERGTEAFF
>TRBJ1-1|.|TRBV7-9|.
TGTGCCAGCAGCTATGACAGGACGAACACTGAAGCTTTCTTT
CASSYDRTNTEAFF
>TRBJ2-3|.|TRBV7-2|.
TGTGCCAGCAGCAACGGGCTGACAGATACGCAGTATTTT
CASSNGLTDTQYF
>TRBJ1-5|.|TRBV24-1|.
TGTGCCACCAGTGATACCGGGACTGAGCAGCCCCAGCATTTT
CATSDTGTEQPQHF
>TRBJ1-3|.|TRBV19|.
TGTGCCAGTAAGGTCGGAAGCTCTGGAAACACCATATATTTT
CASKVGSSGNTIYF
>TRBJ2-1|TRBD1|TRBV11-3|.
TGTGCCAGCAGCCGAGGGACAGGGGAGCACAATGAGCAGTTCTTC
CASSRGTGEHNEQFF
>TRBJ1-1|.|TRBV5-5|.
TGTGCCAGCAGCTTGTCAGGGACCACTGAAGCTTTCTTT
CASSLSGTTEAFF
>TRBJ1-5|.|TRBV19|.
TGTGCCAGTAGTTATAGTATTTCGGGAGTTCAGCCCCAGCATTTT
CASSYSISGVQPQHF
>TRBJ2-5|.|TRBV27|few
TGTGCCAGCAGTCTTACCGGCAGGGTAGAGACCCAGTACTTC
CASSLTGRVETQYF
>TRBJ2-3|TRBD1|TRBV6-5|.
TGTGCCTCGACAGGGTCGGGAGATACGCAGTATTTT
CASTGSGDTQYF
>TRBJ2-3|TRBD2|TRBV7-3|.
TGTGCCAGCAGCTTAAGGACTAGCGGGGGGGCGGGCACAGATACGCAGTATTTT
CASSLRTSGGAGTDTQYF
>TRBJ1-1|.|TRBV7-2|once
TGTGCCAGCAGCTTCTCAGATAAGTCTGAAGCTTTCTTT
CASSFSDKSEAFF
>TRBJ1-2|TRBD1|TRBV28|.
TGTGCCAGCAGTGCGACAACTTTACAGGGGGCAAGCTATGGCTACACCTTC
CASSATTLQGASYGYTF
>TRBJ1-3|.|TRBV6-6|.
TGTGCCAGCAGCCTTTCAGGGTCTGGAAACACCATATATTTT
CASSLSGSGNTIYF
>TRBJ1-1|.|TRBV11-1|.
TGTGCCAGCAGCTTTCAGGAATCCACTGAAGCTTTCTTT
CASSFQESTEAFF
>TRBJ1-1|.|TRBV6-2/TRBV6-3|once
TGTGCCAGCAGTTATGGTCTGGGACACGAAAACCCTGAAGCTTTCTTT
CASSYGLGHENPEAFF
>TRBJ1-1|.|TRBV7-7|.
TGTGCCAGCAGCCAAACAAGGAACACTGAAGCTTTCTTT
CASSQTRNTEAFF
>TRBJ1-1|.|TRBV14|.
TGTGCCAGCAGCCAACAGCATCAGGGAGAAGCTTTCTTT
CASSQQHQGEAFF
>TRBJ1-6|.|TRBV10-3|.
TGTGCCGCCAAAGGGGGGACTGATAATTCACCCCTCCACTTT
CAAKGGTDNSPLHF
>TRBJ2-1|TRBD2|TRBV4-3|once
TGCGCCAGCAGCCAAAGGAGCGGGGCCTACAATGAGCAGTTCTTC
CASSQRSGAYNEQFF
>TRBJ2-5|TRBD2|TRBV28|.
TGTGCCAGCACATACCCCGGGGGGGGAGGAGAGACCCAGTACTTC
CASTYPGGGGETQYF
>TRBJ1-5|.|TRBV5-6|.
TGTGCCAGCAGCTTGGGGCTTTATAGCAATCAGCCCCAGCATTTT
CASSLGLYSNQPQHF
>TRBJ2-3|TRBD1|TRBV19|.
TGTGCCACCGGACAGGGTGCAGATACGCAGTATTTT
CATGQGADTQYF
>TRBJ1-1|.|TRBV12-3/TRBV12-4|once
TGTGCCAGCATCCGGACTTTGGGAGCTGAAGCTTTCTTT
CASIRTLGAEAFF
>TRBJ1-1|TRBD1|TRBV20-1|.
TGCAGTGCTAGTGGTTACAGGGGTGCCACTGAAGCTTTCTTT
CSASGYRGATEAFF
>TRBJ2-6|TRBD1|TRBV13|.
TGTGCCAGCAGCTTAGGACAGGGGCCTGGGGCCAACGTCCTGACTTTC
CASSLGQGPGANVLTF
>TRBJ2-4|TRBD1|TRBV24-1|.
TGTGCCACCAGTGATCCGACAGGGGGGGACATTCAGTACTTC
CATSDPTGGDIQYF
>TRBJ2-2|TRBD2|TRBV6-2/TRBV6-3|.
TGTGCCAGCAGTTGGGGACTAGCGGGGGGGCCCTTCGGGGAGCTGTTTTTT
CASSWGLAGGPFGELFF
>TRBJ2-6|.|TRBV5-1|.
TGCGCCAGCAGCTTACAGGGCTCTGGGGCCAACGTCCTGACTTTC
CASSLQGSGANVLTF
>TRBJ1-2|.|TRBV27|once
TGTGCCAGCAGTTTACGGGCAGGGGAAAACTATGGCTACACCTTC
CASSLRAGENYGYTF
>TRBJ2-1|TRBD1|TRBV7-8|.
TGTGCCAGCAGCTTCCGGACAGGGGGCAAAAATGAGCAGTTCTTC
CASSFRTGGKNEQFF